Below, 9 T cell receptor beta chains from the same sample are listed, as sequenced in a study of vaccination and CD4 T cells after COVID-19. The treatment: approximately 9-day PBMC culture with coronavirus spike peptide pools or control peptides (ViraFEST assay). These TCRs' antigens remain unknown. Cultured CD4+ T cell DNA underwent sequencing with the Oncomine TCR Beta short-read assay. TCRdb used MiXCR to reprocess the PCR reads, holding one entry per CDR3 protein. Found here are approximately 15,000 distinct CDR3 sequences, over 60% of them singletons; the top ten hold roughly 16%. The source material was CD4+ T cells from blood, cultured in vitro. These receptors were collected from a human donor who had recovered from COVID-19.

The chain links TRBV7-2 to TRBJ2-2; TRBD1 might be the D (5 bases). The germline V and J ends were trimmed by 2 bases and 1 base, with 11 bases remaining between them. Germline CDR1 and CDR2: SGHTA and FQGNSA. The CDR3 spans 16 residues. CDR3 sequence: CASSLRGWGNTGELFF. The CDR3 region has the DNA TGTGCCAGCAGCTTAAGGGGATGGGGGAACACCGGGGAGCTGTTTTTT.

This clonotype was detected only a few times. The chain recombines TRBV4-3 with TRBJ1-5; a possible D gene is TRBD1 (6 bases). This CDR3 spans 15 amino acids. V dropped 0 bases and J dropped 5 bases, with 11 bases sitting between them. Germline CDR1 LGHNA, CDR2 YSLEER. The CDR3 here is CASSQDPQGYQPQHF. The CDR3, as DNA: TGCGCCAGCAGCCAAGATCCACAGGGCTATCAGCCCCAGCATTTT.

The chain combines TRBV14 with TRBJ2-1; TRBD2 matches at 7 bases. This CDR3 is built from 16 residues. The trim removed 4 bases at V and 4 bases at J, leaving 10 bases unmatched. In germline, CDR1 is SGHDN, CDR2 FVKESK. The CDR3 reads CASSRQGVGGYNEQFF. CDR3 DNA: TGTGCCAGCAGCCGGCAGGGAGTCGGGGGGTACAATGAGCAGTTCTTC.

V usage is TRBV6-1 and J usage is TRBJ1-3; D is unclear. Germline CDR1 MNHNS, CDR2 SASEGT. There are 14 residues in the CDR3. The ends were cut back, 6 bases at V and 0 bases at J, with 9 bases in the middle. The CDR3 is CASRVQTSGNTIYF. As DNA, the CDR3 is TGTGCCAGCAGGGTTCAGACCTCTGGAAACACCATATATTTT.

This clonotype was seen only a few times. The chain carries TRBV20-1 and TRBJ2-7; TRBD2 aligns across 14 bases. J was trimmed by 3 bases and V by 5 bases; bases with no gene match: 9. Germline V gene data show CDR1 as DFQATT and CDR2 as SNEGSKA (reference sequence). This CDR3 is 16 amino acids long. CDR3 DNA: TGCAGTGCTTCCGGGACTAGCGGGAGTATGAGCTACGAGCAGTACTTC. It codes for CSASGTSGSMSYEQYF.

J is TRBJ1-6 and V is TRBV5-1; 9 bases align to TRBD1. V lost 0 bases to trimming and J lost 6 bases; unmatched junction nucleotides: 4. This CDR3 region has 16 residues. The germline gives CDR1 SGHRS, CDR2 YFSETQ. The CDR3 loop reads CASSLGPGQGNSPLHF. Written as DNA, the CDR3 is TGCGCCAGCAGCTTGGGCCCGGGACAGGGTAATTCACCCCTCCACTTT.

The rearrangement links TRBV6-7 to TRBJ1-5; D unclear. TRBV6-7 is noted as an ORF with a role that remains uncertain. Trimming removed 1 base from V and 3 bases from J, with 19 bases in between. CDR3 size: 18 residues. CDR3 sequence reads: CASSYFMVSGLLNQPQHF. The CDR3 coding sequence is TGTGCCAGCAGTTACTTCATGGTGTCAGGACTTCTCAATCAGCCCCAGCATTTT.

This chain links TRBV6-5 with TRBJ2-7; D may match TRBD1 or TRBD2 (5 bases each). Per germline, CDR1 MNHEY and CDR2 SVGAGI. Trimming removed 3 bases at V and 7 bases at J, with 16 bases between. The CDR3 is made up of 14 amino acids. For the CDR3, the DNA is TGTGCCAGCAGTTATGGGGACCGACTGCTGGAGCAGTACTTC. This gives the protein CASSYGDRLLEQYF.

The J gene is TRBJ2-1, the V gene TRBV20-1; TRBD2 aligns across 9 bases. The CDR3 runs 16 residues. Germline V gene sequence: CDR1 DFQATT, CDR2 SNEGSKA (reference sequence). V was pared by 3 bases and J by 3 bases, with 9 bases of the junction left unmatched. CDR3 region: CSARAGGANRYNEQFF. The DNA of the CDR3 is TGCAGTGCTAGGGCGGGAGGGGCGAACCGCTACAATGAGCAGTTCTTC.